The 10 T cell receptor beta chains below come from one sample, sequenced in a study of T cell responses to AZD1222 COVID-19 vaccine (TCRdb year 2021). Read against the paper, the sample's time point label means: baseline before first vaccination. This sample's treatment or condition label indicates: meningococcal conjugate vaccine given as trial control. Library preparation was by the immunoSEQ multiplex PCR assay. The source is immuneACCESS, and TCRdb retained only in-frame sequences with V and J called. Part of the clones is not carried over; for the studies checked, unresolved V genes explain less than half of this, and the remainder is unexplained. The sample table records some 150,000 clones; about nine tenths of these occur just once. The top ten clonotypes cover 2.8% of the sample. This specimen was peripheral blood, taken on day 0 of MenACWY control vaccination. The receptor source for this set is an adult in good health.

The genes are TRBV28 and TRBJ2-7; D is undetermined. The CDR3 loop spans 14 amino acids. Germline CDR1 and CDR2: MDHEN and SYDVKM. V lost 5 bases to trimming and J lost 0 bases, with 11 bases between them. DNA for the CDR3: TGTGCCAGCAGTCTACGGCTCGACTCCTACGAGCAGTACTTC. Amino acids: CASSLRLDSYEQYF.

The chain couples TRBV28 to TRBJ2-5; perhaps TRBD1 as D (5 bases). The CDR3 consists of 13 residues. Germline lookup yields CDR1 MDHEN and CDR2 SYDVKM. V was pared by 2 bases and J by 4 bases, with 8 bases between. CDR3 sequence: CASSLGRVETQYF. The CDR3 nucleotides read TGTGCCAGCAGTTTAGGCAGGGTAGAGACCCAGTACTTC.

This chain connects TRBV27 to TRBJ2-7; D unclear. Trimming stripped 4 bases from V and 0 bases from J, with 10 bases between. CDR1 is MNHEY, CDR2 SMNVEV, per germline (reference sequence). The CDR3 is 14 amino acids. As DNA, the CDR3 is TGTGCCAGCAGTTCTTGGAGAAGCTCCTACGAGCAGTACTTC. Translation: CASSSWRSSYEQYF.

The chain links TRBV5-5 to TRBJ1-4, with D perhaps TRBD1 (5 bases). Germline V gene sequence: CDR1 SGHKS, CDR2 YYEKEE (reference sequence). Trimming removed 0 bases at V and 0 bases at J, with 9 bases between. The CDR3 length is 16 residues. The CDR3: CASSLVGATTNEKLFF. CDR3 DNA: TGTGCCAGCAGCTTGGTAGGGGCCACAACTAATGAAAAACTGTTTTTT.

The chain links TRBV24-1 to TRBJ2-2, with D tentatively TRBD1 (5 bases). The CDR3 extends over 15 amino acids. Per germline, CDR1 KGHDR and CDR2 SFDVKD. Trimming left V 5 bases short and J 4 bases short, with 13 bases between. The DNA of the CDR3 is TGTGCCACCAGTGGGCAGGGTCGTGGCACCGGGGAGCTGTTTTTT. Translating gives CATSGQGRGTGELFF.

This clone was counted once. This chain links TRBV29-1 with TRBJ1-1, with TRBD1 as a possible D gene (6 bases). V shed 4 bases and J shed 4 bases, with 10 bases lying between them. The CDR3 is 12 residues long. Germline CDR1 SQVTM, CDR2 ANQGSEA. CDR3: CSVVGGGTEAFF. CDR3 DNA sequence: TGCAGCGTTGTGGGGGGCGGCACTGAAGCTTTCTTT.

The chain links TRBV3-1 (or the pseudogene TRBV3-2) to TRBJ1-2; 7 nucleotides match TRBD1. Trimming took 8 bases from V and 1 from J; bases not matched to a gene: 10. Germline-derived CDR1 and CDR2 are LGHDT and YNNKEL (reference sequence). The CDR3 totals 15 residues. The CDR3 DNA reads TGTGCCAGCCGCAGGGGGACGGAACTTAACTATGGCTACACCTTC. This translates into CASRRGTELNYGYTF.

The J gene is TRBJ1-5, the V gene TRBV9; no definite D call. The CDR3 sequence is 14 residues long. V lost 4 bases and J lost 10, with 18 bases in between. Germline V gene lookup returns CDR1 SGDLS and CDR2 YYNGEE. The CDR3 loop is CASSLTGSSGPQHF. The CDR3 DNA sequence: TGTGCCAGCAGCCTAACCGGGAGCTCCGGACCCCAGCATTTT.

The rearrangement uses TRBV6-4 and TRBJ2-1; TRBD2 matches 8 bases. The CDR3 is 15 amino acids. V lost 2 bases and J lost 4; bases outside the gene matches: 4. Germline assignment: CDR1 MRHNA and CDR2 SNTAGT. CDR3 residues: CASSDGGGTYNEQFF. The CDR3 DNA reads as TGTGCCAGCAGTGACGGCGGGGGGACTTACAATGAGCAGTTCTTC.

The chain joins TRBV6-2 or TRBV6-3 to TRBJ2-7; D is unresolved. The CDR3 totals 16 residues. The germline gives CDR1 MNHEY, CDR2 SVGEGT. V lost 4 bases and J lost 2, with 18 bases in between. In DNA, the CDR3 is TGTGCCAGCAGTTTTTACAGTGCCCTGGTGGCCTACGAGCAGTACTTC. Its protein product is CASSFYSALVAYEQYF.